These 31 T cell receptor beta chains were sequenced from one sample in a study of blood T cell repertoires in COVID-19. Repertoires were generated with immunoSEQ multiplex PCR, while TCRdb's copy carries only in-frame clones and drops some. The sample holds 150,000 to 200,000 clones, 84% seen once. Sequencing was carried out using peripheral blood. The receptors stem from a woman aged 70 to 79 with COVID-19, enrolled during active disease.

This clone occurred a few times. CDR3 residues: CASSQDFFGLAEDTQYF. CDR3 sequence (DNA): TGCGCCAGCAGCCAAGACTTTTTCGGACTAGCGGAAGATACGCAGTATTTT. The chain employs TRBV4-1 and TRBJ2-3, with 10 bases identical to TRBD2. The trim removed 0 bases at V and 5 bases at J, leaving 8 bases unmatched. Germline assignment: CDR1 MGHRA and CDR2 YSYEKL. The CDR3 runs to 17 residues.

This clone has just one count. This chain uses TRBV5-1 with TRBJ2-1; 9 bases are a match to TRBD2. Unmatched junction bases numbered 9, after V lost 4 bases and J lost 10 bases. The germline CDR1 and CDR2 sequences are SGHRS and YFSETQ. This CDR3 spans 14 amino acids. CDR3 sequence: CASSVLAGTGEQFF. As DNA, the CDR3 is TGCGCCAGCAGCGTCCTAGCGGGGACGGGGGAGCAGTTCTTC.

The rearrangement joins TRBV28 to TRBJ2-3; perhaps TRBD1 as D (5 bases). The germline CDR1 and CDR2 sequences are MDHEN and SYDVKM. There are 16 residues in the CDR3. Trimming shortened V by 4 bases and J by 4 bases, and 18 bases separated the two germline ends. This CDR3 is CASSSPPGAGPDTQYF. The DNA for the CDR3 is TGTGCCAGCAGTTCACCCCCTGGGGCAGGTCCAGATACGCAGTATTTT.

Comments on this clone: Other DNA sequences within the sample encode an identical CDR3. This chain links TRBV18 with TRBJ2-2; 8 bases line up with TRBD2. CDR1 KGHSH and CDR2 LQKENI come from the germline V gene. The CDR3 has 15 residues. Losses at the gene ends were 0 bases for V and 6 bases for J; bases not matched to a gene: 3. The CDR3: CASSPPAGVAGELFF. CDR3 DNA: TGTGCCAGCTCACCACCAGCGGGGGTTGCCGGGGAGCTGTTTTTT.

The genes are TRBV28 and TRBJ2-2; D unclear. The germline gives CDR1 MDHEN, CDR2 SYDVKM. Trimming left V 6 bases short and J 7 bases short, with 15 bases between. This CDR3 is built from 14 residues. The CDR3 coding sequence is TGTGCCAGCAGGGGCCCGACGAGTGTCGGGGAGCTGTTTTTT. Translated: CASRGPTSVGELFF. Full variable domain (outside the CDR3, taken from reference TRBV28 and TRBJ2-2): DVKVTQSSRYLVKRTGEKVFLECVQDMDHENMFWYRQDPGLGLRLIYFSYDVKMKEKGDIPEGYSVSREKKERFSLILESASTNQTSMYLCASRGPTSVGELFFGEGSRLTVL.

J is TRBJ2-3 and V is TRBV7-2, with a possible D match to TRBD2 (5 bases). CDR1 and CDR2 (germline): SGHTA, FQGNSA. V was pared by 4 bases and J by 3 bases, with 8 bases between. The length of the CDR3 is 13 residues. As DNA, the CDR3 is TGTGCCAGCAGCTCCCCGGGGACAGATACGCAGTATTTT. Translated: CASSSPGTDTQYF.

The chain joins TRBV30 to TRBJ1-3; TRBD1 matches 9 bases. CDR3 length equals 15 residues. Trimming cost V 4 bases and J 0 bases; bases outside gene matches: 4. Per the germline V gene, CDR1 is GTSNPN and CDR2 is SVGIG (reference sequence). CDR3 loop: CAWNGQGSSGNTIYF. CDR3 DNA sequence: TGTGCCTGGAACGGACAGGGGAGCTCTGGAAACACCATATATTTT.

The chain couples TRBV27 to TRBJ2-7, with TRBD2 matching 10 bases. The CDR3 contains 13 residues. V lost 8 bases, J lost 4 bases, and 5 bases stayed unmatched. The germline gives CDR1 MNHEY, CDR2 SMNVEV (reference sequence). The CDR3 spells CASGLAGAYEQYV. Written as DNA, the CDR3 is TGTGCCAGCGGTCTAGCGGGGGCGTACGAGCAGTACGTC.

This rearrangement joins TRBV10-3 to TRBJ1-2; D possibly corresponds to TRBD1 (6 bases). The germline V and J ends were trimmed by 11 bases and 5 bases, with 12 bases remaining between them. From germline, CDR1 is ENHRY and CDR2 SYGVKD. CDR3 length: 11 amino acids. In DNA, the CDR3 is TGTGCCGCGGACAGCGCTTATGGCTACACCTTC. This sequence encodes CAADSAYGYTF.

The chain has TRBV5-8 and TRBJ2-2; D possibly corresponds to TRBD2 (5 bases). The length of the CDR3 is 16 residues. V lost 6 bases, J lost 3 bases, and 18 bases lay in between. Germline-derived CDR1 and CDR2 are SGHTS and YDEGEE. CDR3: CASIGTSRGHTGELFF. Here the CDR3 DNA reads TGTGCCAGCATTGGAACCTCTCGCGGGCACACCGGGGAGCTGTTTTTT. Full variable domain (missing parts from reference TRBV5-8 and TRBJ2-2): EAGVTQSPTHLIKTRGQQATLRCSPISGHTSVYWYQQALGLGLQFLLWYDEGEERNRGNFPPRFSGRQFPNYSSELNVNALELEDSALYLCASIGTSRGHTGELFFGEGSRLTVL.

The chain has TRBV5-1 and TRBJ2-1; TRBD2 aligns across 11 bases. CDR1 SGHRS and CDR2 YFSETQ come from the germline V gene. The CDR3 length is 15 residues. V gave up 4 bases and J gave up 10 bases; unmatched junction bases: 10. The CDR3 protein is CASSLTSGSISEQFF. The CDR3 coding sequence is TGCGCCAGCAGCCTTACTAGCGGGAGTATAAGCGAGCAGTTCTTC.

The V and J genes are TRBV7-9 and TRBJ2-2, with D possibly TRBD1 on 6 matching bases. CDR3 size: 16 residues. Trimming removed 4 bases from V and 0 bases from J, with 12 bases in between. CDR1 and CDR2 from the germline V gene are SEHNR and FQNEAQ (reference sequence). The CDR3, as DNA: TGTGCCAGCAGCTCAACAGGGTTCGCGAACACCGGGGAGCTGTTTTTT. Protein: CASSSTGFANTGELFF.

This clone came up a few times. This chain connects TRBV28 to TRBJ2-2, with TRBD1 as a possible D gene (5 bases). The CDR3 extends over 15 amino acids. Germline V gene sequence: CDR1 MDHEN, CDR2 SYDVKM. V was shortened by 4 bases and J by 0 bases, with 9 bases between the two germline ends. This chain's CDR3 is CASSSGFANTGELFF. CDR3 nucleotides: TGTGCCAGCAGTTCAGGGTTCGCGAACACCGGGGAGCTGTTTTTT. Variable domain in full (rest from reference TRBV28 and TRBJ2-2): DVKVTQSSRYLVKRTGEKVFLECVQDMDHENMFWYRQDPGLGLRLIYFSYDVKMKEKGDIPEGYSVSREKKERFSLILESASTNQTSMYLCASSSGFANTGELFFGEGSRLTVL.

This chain joins TRBV28 and TRBJ1-2, with TRBD1 matching over 9 bases. The V gene end was trimmed by 3 bases and the J gene end by 4 bases; junction bases not matched to a gene: 6. This CDR3 contains 15 residues. The V gene's germline CDR1 is MDHEN and CDR2 SYDVKM. The chain's CDR3 is CASSLQTGGGYGYTF. The CDR3 coding sequence is TGTGCCAGCAGTTTGCAGACAGGGGGGGGCTATGGCTACACCTTC.

The count of this clone is one. The chain carries TRBV24-1 and TRBJ2-2; no reliable D call. CDR1 and CDR2 from the germline V gene are KGHDR and SFDVKD. Trimming took 3 bases from V and 3 from J, leaving 7 bases between them. CDR3 length equals 14 residues. CDR3 amino acids: CATSDLADTGELFF. The CDR3 DNA reads TGTGCCACCAGTGATCTGGCGGACACCGGGGAGCTGTTTTTT.

The chain employs TRBV15 and TRBJ1-1; D perhaps matches TRBD1 (5 bases). Germline loops: CDR1 LNHNV, CDR2 YYDKDF (reference sequence). CDR3 length: 12 residues. V lost 0 bases, J lost 12 bases, and 11 bases lay in between. The DNA for the CDR3 is TGTGCCACCAGCAGAGATTGGGGGGTATCTTTCTTT. Protein: CATSRDWGVSFF.

This chain uses TRBV11-2 with TRBJ2-5, with 9 bases lining up with TRBD1. Looked up from germline, CDR1 is SGHAT and CDR2 is FQNNGV. This CDR3 contains 16 residues. With 5 bases clipped from V and 7 bases from J, the junction kept 14 bases outside the gene matches. The CDR3 protein is CASSPAGTGLFLTQYF. CDR3 DNA: TGTGCCAGCAGCCCGGCCGGGACAGGGCTATTTTTGACCCAGTACTTC.

The gene calls are TRBV9 and TRBJ2-7, with 14 bases matching TRBD2. The CDR3 spans 17 residues. Germline assignment: CDR1 SGDLS and CDR2 YYNGEE. V lost 0 bases to trimming and J lost 5 bases; unmatched junction nucleotides: 7. The CDR3 DNA reads as TGTGCCAGCAGCGTAGAGATTCCGGGACTAGCGGGAGACGAGCAGTACTTC. Translated, it gives CASSVEIPGLAGDEQYF.

The rearrangement uses TRBV30 and TRBJ2-7; D is perhaps TRBD2 (5 bases). Germline values: CDR1 GTSNPN, CDR2 SVGIG (reference sequence). CDR3 length equals 15 residues. V was trimmed by 4 bases and J by 2 bases, leaving 18 bases between them. CDR3 region: CAWIGGFGVTYEQYF. The CDR3 region has the DNA TGTGCCTGGATAGGAGGTTTTGGCGTTACCTACGAGCAGTACTTC.

V and J are TRBV12-3 or TRBV12-4 and TRBJ1-1; D is possibly TRBD1 (5 bases). V dropped 5 bases and J dropped 7 bases, with 11 bases sitting between them. The length of the CDR3 is 12 residues. The DNA of the CDR3 is TGTGCCAGCAGTAAAAATACAGGTGAAGCTTTCTTT. Protein sequence: CASSKNTGEAFF.

CDR3 region: CSVEYRGGGEGYGYTF. The CDR3 DNA reads as TGCAGCGTTGAATATAGGGGAGGCGGGGAGGGTTATGGCTACACCTTC. This chain uses TRBV29-1 with TRBJ1-2, with D perhaps matching TRBD1 (5 bases). Germline CDR1 reads SQVTM; CDR2 reads ANQGSEA. This CDR3 has 16 amino acids. V was pared by 2 bases and J by 5 bases, with 21 bases between.

The genes are TRBV19 and TRBJ2-5; D possibly corresponds to TRBD1 (6 bases). The germline gives CDR1 LNHDA, CDR2 SQIVND (reference sequence). V gave up 1 base and J gave up 5 bases, with 11 bases separating them. This CDR3 spans 14 amino acids. CDR3 nucleotide sequence: TGTGCCAGTAGTATAGCAGGGGTCAGCGAGACCCAGTACTTC. Its protein is CASSIAGVSETQYF.

The chain joins TRBV5-1 to TRBJ1-2; D call uncertain. The V gene lost 0 bases and the J gene lost 8 bases, with 17 bases spanning the gap. In germline, CDR1 is SGHRS, CDR2 YFSETQ. There are 15 residues in the CDR3. The CDR3 DNA reads TGCGCCAGCAGCTTGGGAGGTGCAAGCAGCTGGGGCTACACCTTC. Translating it yields CASSLGGASSWGYTF.

V usage is TRBV5-1 and J usage is TRBJ2-7; TRBD1 agrees at 8 bases. This CDR3 comprises 14 residues. CDR1 SGHRS and CDR2 YFSETQ come from the germline V gene. J gave up 2 bases and V 4 bases, and 5 bases lay outside the gene matches. The CDR3 region has the DNA TGCGCCAGCAGCCCGGGACAGGTTACCTACGAGCAGTACTTC. Its protein product is CASSPGQVTYEQYF.

J is TRBJ2-1 and V is TRBV19; 12 bases fit TRBD2. This CDR3 contains 13 residues. The germline gives CDR1 LNHDA, CDR2 SQIVND (reference sequence). V trimming: 11 bases; J trimming: 9 bases; junction bases outside the gene matches: 8. CDR3: CAATSGRRGEQFF. The CDR3 coding sequence is TGTGCCGCGACTAGCGGGAGACGCGGTGAGCAGTTCTTC.

This clone came up a few times. The V and J genes are TRBV6-1 and TRBJ2-1, with D maybe TRBD1 (5 bases). This CDR3 spans 16 amino acids. Per germline, CDR1 MNHNS and CDR2 SASEGT. The ends were cut back, 1 base at V and 7 bases at J, with 17 bases in the middle. CDR3 residues: CASSEEVGQRRNEQFF. The CDR3 DNA reads as TGTGCCAGCAGTGAAGAGGTGGGGCAGAGGCGGAATGAGCAGTTCTTC.

The chain links TRBV19 to TRBJ1-3, with D unresolved. Trimming removed 0 bases from V and 9 bases from J, with 6 bases in between. Germline V gene lookup returns CDR1 LNHDA and CDR2 SQIVND (reference sequence). The CDR3 covers 12 residues. In DNA form, the CDR3 reads TGTGCCAGTAGTATAGAACCGGGCACCATATATTTT. This gives the protein CASSIEPGTIYF.

This rearrangement joins TRBV24-1 to TRBJ2-7; maybe TRBD1 (6 bases). CDR1 is KGHDR and CDR2 is SFDVKD in the germline V gene. The CDR3 loop spans 14 amino acids. Trimming took 5 bases from V and 0 from J, leaving 10 bases between them. CDR3 bases: TGTGCCACCAGTGCAGGGGCGGACTCCTACGAGCAGTACTTC. Its translation is CATSAGADSYEQYF.

This chain uses TRBV6-5 with TRBJ1-2; D is undetermined. Trimming stripped 0 bases from V and 4 bases from J, with 15 bases between. The V gene's germline CDR1 is MNHEY and CDR2 SVGAGI. The CDR3 extends over 16 amino acids. CDR3 sequence: CASSYSIRVSGYGYTF. CDR3 nucleotides: TGTGCCAGCAGTTACTCGATCCGCGTGTCGGGCTATGGCTACACCTTC.

The chain combines TRBV9 with TRBJ2-3; TRBD2 matches at 7 bases. This CDR3 has 16 amino acids. CDR1 and CDR2 (germline): SGDLS, YYNGEE. V lost 4 bases and J lost 1; bases outside the gene matches: 9. This chain's CDR3 is CASSPTGGGGTDTQYF. In DNA form, the CDR3 reads TGTGCCAGCAGCCCCACGGGCGGGGGAGGCACAGATACGCAGTATTTT.

This rearrangement joins TRBV10-1 to TRBJ1-5; D ambiguous. The V and J ends lost 4 bases and 7 bases respectively, with 17 bases between them. The CDR3 spans 15 residues. Germline CDR1 and CDR2: WNHNN and SYGVQD (reference sequence). CDR3 nucleotides: TGCGCCAGCAGTGCCCCGGCGGGGAGCAGGCAGCCCCAGCATTTT. Translating gives CASSAPAGSRQPQHF.